This T cell receptor (beta chain) originates from a study of cytomegalovirus exposure and HLA in healthy donors. Notes on the study in general: In a later analysis, productive TCRs from donors in an Asian-associated ancestry cluster reportedly carried fewer N-insertions than the cohort mean. TRBV6-2, TRBV6-3 and some other V segments were excluded as indistinguishable.

The germline V gene encodes CDR1 SGHTA and CDR2 FQGNSA. The CDR3 covers 13 residues. The V end was cut by 2 bases, the J end by 6 bases, with 11 bases between. Concerning this clone itself: The antigen remains undetermined.

With 60 Vbeta and 13 Jbeta primers, the PCR was carried out. Libraries were prepared by immunoSEQ multiplex PCR; TCRdb keeps only in-frame clonotypes and omits some of them. The sample yields more than 150,000 clones, approximately 80% seen once. The study sampled nominally healthy donors, though unrecorded immune exposures were likely. The source material was PBMCs. This chain connects TRBV7-2 to TRBJ2-7; D might be TRBD2 (6 bases). The clonotype originates from a woman aged 45-59 years in good health and CMV-seropositive. CDR3 in DNA: TGTGCCAGCAGCTTAAAGAGGGAGGTCGAGCAGTACTTC. It specifies CASSLKREVEQYF.